This TCR beta chain was recovered during a study of blood T cell repertoires in COVID-19 (dated by TCRdb to about 2020). Study-wide context: Collaborator samples came from the United States, Italy and Spain and covered acute and convalescent phases of COVID-19. The material from the prospective study consisted of cDNA or gDNA derived from T cells, B-cell-depleted T cells, or PBMCs. Where available, HLA class I and class II types were obtained from metadata supplied by the sample provider rather than from assay-based typing. A de-identified subject ID, COVID-19 status, age in years and sex were almost always included in the sample metadata. Deeply sampled blood TCRbeta repertoires from subjects exposed to, actively infected with, or recovered from COVID-19 were included in the dataset. The repertoires were released in a freely available public database intended as a resource for research on the immune response to SARS-CoV-2. The samples were drawn from the first 160 participants of the ongoing ImmuneRACE study and from 1,254 subjects provided by 6 global collaborators.

Compared with germline, V lacks 6 bases and J lacks 3 bases; bases without a gene match: 3. There are 14 amino acids in the CDR3, from cysteine to phenylalanine inclusive. CDR3 DNA is the only sequence kept; it has 42 bases, read in frame from the first base. CDR1 and CDR2, per the germline V gene (reference sequence), are LNHDA and SQIVND. Overall study results and their limits: The amount of clinical and demographic metadata varied by source and participant and was provided uncurated.

TCRbeta CDR3 regions were amplified from genomic DNA using the immunoSEQ Assay, a bias-controlled multiplex PCR. The authors' pipeline ran thus. Nucleated cell counts per sample were estimated from amplification of reference gene primers within the assay. To quantify the absolute abundance of each unique TCRbeta CDR3 rearrangement, sequence reads were collapsed and filtered. For each sample, productive Simpson clonality was calculated as the square root of Simpson's diversity index over productive rearrangements. TCRdb retrieved this table from immuneACCESS and kept in-frame rearrangements only. Not all clones are present; in checked studies, unresolved V genes account for under half, and no reason is known for the remainder. V and J calls and clone size are given by that table; D and trimming were obtained from the DNA. A total of under 25,000 clones appear in this sample, nearly 90% of them only once. The ten largest clonotypes hold 9.5% to 12% of the sample.

Whole blood was collected in K2EDTA tubes by collaborating institutions according to the institutions' own protocols. For TCRbeta analysis, collaborators shipped samples as frozen whole blood, isolated PBMCs, or DNA extracted from either of those sample types. As regards this clone: No cognate antigen has been identified for it. No base-level quality is on record; no much larger clone is a single base apart.

Sequencing was performed on peripheral blood. The sequence was collected from a human donor in a cohort sampled during active COVID-19. The donor label of this sample is uncertain. The V gene is TRBV19 and the J gene is TRBJ1-4, with TRBD1 identical over 8 junction bases. CDR3 protein: CASRDRAANEKLFF. The DNA sequence is TGTGCCAGTAGGGACAGGGCGGCTAATGAAAAACTGTTTTTT.